A selection of T cell receptor beta chains follows, all from one sample in a study of shared clonotypes between healthy human individuals. Here immunoSEQ multiplex PCR was the method, and the copy in TCRdb shows in-frame clones only, minus some. The table includes 560,000 or so clones, 96% detected once. Sequencing was carried out using naive CD8+ T cells sorted from blood. The source is a woman aged 25 to 45 in good health. Both conserved end residues are part of each CDR3. The D gene is left open where the match is weak. Where a row states a size, it is once, few, many or the class of an expanded clone; other rows omit it.

j_call: TRBJ2-1; d_call: TRBD2; v_call: TRBV5-6; clone_size: NA; cdr3_aa: CASSLASSGRYNEQFF; cdr3_nt: TGTGCCAGCAGCTTGGCTTCTAGCGGGAGGTACAATGAGCAGTTCTTC
j_call: TRBJ2-7; d_call: NA; v_call: TRBV11-2; clone_size: NA; cdr3_aa: CASSSGLGLEYEQYF; cdr3_nt: TGTGCCAGCAGCTCGGGACTGGGTTTGGAGTACGAGCAGTACTTC
j_call: TRBJ1-4; d_call: NA; v_call: TRBV7-9; clone_size: NA; cdr3_aa: CASSPPVKESNEKLFF; cdr3_nt: TGTGCCAGCAGCCCCCCGGTGAAGGAGTCAAATGAAAAACTGTTTTTT
j_call: TRBJ2-3; d_call: NA; v_call: TRBV19; clone_size: NA; cdr3_aa: CASSIGRGGTDTQYF; cdr3_nt: TGTGCCAGTAGTATAGGGAGGGGAGGTACAGATACGCAGTATTTT
j_call: TRBJ2-7; d_call: NA; v_call: TRBV29-1; clone_size: NA; cdr3_aa: CSVLGAVSYEQYF; cdr3_nt: TGCAGCGTTTTAGGGGCTGTCTCCTACGAGCAGTACTTC
j_call: TRBJ2-1; d_call: TRBD2; v_call: TRBV7-3; clone_size: NA; cdr3_aa: CASSPGTSGRYNEQFF; cdr3_nt: TGTGCCAGCAGCCCCGGGACTAGCGGGCGCTACAATGAGCAGTTCTTC
j_call: TRBJ2-7; d_call: TRBD2; v_call: TRBV7-8; clone_size: NA; cdr3_aa: CASRSLADYEQYF; cdr3_nt: TGTGCCAGCAGGTCGCTAGCGGACTACGAGCAGTACTTC
j_call: TRBJ2-1; d_call: NA; v_call: TRBV27; clone_size: NA; cdr3_aa: CASSYFWGRDEQFF; cdr3_nt: TGTGCCAGCAGTTATTTCTGGGGACGGGATGAGCAGTTCTTC
j_call: TRBJ1-2; d_call: NA; v_call: TRBV5-6; clone_size: NA; cdr3_aa: CASSSVNNPGGYTF; cdr3_nt: TGTGCCAGCAGTAGCGTTAACAATCCCGGTGGCTACACCTTC
j_call: TRBJ2-7; d_call: TRBD1; v_call: TRBV29-1; clone_size: once; cdr3_aa: CSVVEGQGLLYEQYF; cdr3_nt: TGCAGCGTTGTTGAGGGACAGGGTCTACTCTACGAGCAGTACTTC
j_call: TRBJ2-3; d_call: TRBD2; v_call: TRBV29-1; clone_size: NA; cdr3_aa: CSVAGGRAPDTQYF; cdr3_nt: TGCAGCGTTGCGGGCGGGAGGGCCCCAGATACGCAGTATTTT
j_call: TRBJ1-4; d_call: NA; v_call: TRBV7-9; clone_size: NA; cdr3_aa: CASSPSGGLQEEKLFF; cdr3_nt: TGTGCCAGCAGCCCTTCGGGAGGACTTCAAGAAGAAAAACTGTTTTTT
j_call: TRBJ2-1; d_call: TRBD2; v_call: TRBV19; clone_size: NA; cdr3_aa: CASSVPSGTLSEQFF; cdr3_nt: TGTGCCAGTAGTGTTCCTAGCGGGACCCTTTCCGAGCAGTTCTTC
j_call: TRBJ2-1; d_call: NA; v_call: TRBV4-1; clone_size: NA; cdr3_aa: CASSQERPEYNEQFF; cdr3_nt: TGCGCCAGCAGCCAAGAGCGGCCGGAGTACAATGAGCAGTTCTTC
j_call: TRBJ1-5; d_call: NA; v_call: TRBV7-8; clone_size: NA; cdr3_aa: CASSATGSQPQHF; cdr3_nt: TGTGCCAGCAGCGCCACAGGGAGTCAGCCCCAGCATTTT
j_call: TRBJ2-6; d_call: TRBD1; v_call: TRBV27; clone_size: NA; cdr3_aa: CASRFQGAETGANVLTF; cdr3_nt: TGTGCCAGCAGATTCCAGGGGGCAGAAACTGGGGCCAACGTCCTGACTTTC
j_call: TRBJ2-7; d_call: NA; v_call: TRBV11-2; clone_size: NA; cdr3_aa: CASGLGARGEQYF; cdr3_nt: TGTGCCAGCGGGCTAGGGGCTAGGGGGGAGCAGTACTTC
j_call: TRBJ2-7; d_call: NA; v_call: TRBV4-2; clone_size: NA; cdr3_aa: CASTLEGLGEQYF; cdr3_nt: TGTGCCAGCACCCTGGAGGGCCTTGGGGAGCAGTACTTC
j_call: TRBJ2-7; d_call: NA; v_call: TRBV6-1; clone_size: once; cdr3_aa: CASSRPFSNAYEQYF; cdr3_nt: TGTGCCAGCAGTAGGCCCTTTAGTAACGCCTACGAGCAGTACTTC
j_call: TRBJ1-1; d_call: TRBD1; v_call: TRBV19; clone_size: NA; cdr3_aa: CASSIVAGGGNTEAFF; cdr3_nt: TGTGCCAGTAGTATTGTGGCAGGGGGCGGTAACACTGAAGCTTTCTTT
j_call: TRBJ1-1; d_call: NA; v_call: TRBV6-1; clone_size: NA; cdr3_aa: CASSVDRMNTEAFF; cdr3_nt: TGTGCCAGCAGTGTGGACAGAATGAACACTGAAGCTTTCTTT
j_call: TRBJ2-3; d_call: NA; v_call: TRBV28; clone_size: NA; cdr3_aa: CASSLVRGGTDTQYF; cdr3_nt: TGTGCCAGCAGTTTGGTCCGGGGAGGAACAGATACGCAGTATTTT
j_call: TRBJ1-1; d_call: TRBD1; v_call: TRBV30; clone_size: NA; cdr3_aa: CACLPIPGQGTEAFF; cdr3_nt: TGTGCCTGTCTGCCGATACCGGGACAGGGTACTGAAGCTTTCTTT
j_call: TRBJ1-1; d_call: NA; v_call: TRBV6-1; clone_size: NA; cdr3_aa: CASRGTEVRNTEAFF; cdr3_nt: TGTGCCAGCAGGGGTACGGAGGTTAGAAACACTGAAGCTTTCTTT
j_call: TRBJ2-4; d_call: NA; v_call: TRBV19; clone_size: NA; cdr3_aa: CASSIVVDLAKNIQYF; cdr3_nt: TGTGCCAGTAGTATAGTGGTAGACTTAGCCAAAAACATTCAGTACTTC
j_call: TRBJ2-6; d_call: TRBD1; v_call: TRBV27; clone_size: NA; cdr3_aa: CASSLSVGGKGGSGANVLTF; cdr3_nt: TGTGCCAGCAGTTTATCGGTAGGGGGCAAAGGTGGATCTGGGGCCAACGTCCTGACTTTC
j_call: TRBJ2-1; d_call: NA; v_call: TRBV19; clone_size: NA; cdr3_aa: CASSMGQGAYNEQFF; cdr3_nt: TGTGCCAGTAGTATGGGGCAGGGTGCCTACAATGAGCAGTTCTTC
j_call: TRBJ2-3; d_call: NA; v_call: TRBV7-8; clone_size: NA; cdr3_aa: CASSFEGRTDTQYF; cdr3_nt: TGTGCCAGCAGCTTCGAGGGCCGCACAGATACGCAGTATTTT
j_call: TRBJ2-1; d_call: NA; v_call: TRBV5-1; clone_size: NA; cdr3_aa: CASSPAGSSNEQFF; cdr3_nt: TGCGCCAGCAGTCCTGCAGGTTCATCGAATGAGCAGTTCTTC
j_call: TRBJ2-7; d_call: NA; v_call: TRBV28; clone_size: NA; cdr3_aa: CASNTGESYEQYF; cdr3_nt: TGTGCCAGCAACACGGGAGAGAGCTACGAGCAGTACTTC
j_call: TRBJ1-1; d_call: NA; v_call: TRBV4-1; clone_size: few; cdr3_aa: CASSPRHHTEAFF; cdr3_nt: TGCGCCAGCAGCCCTAGACACCACACTGAAGCTTTCTTT
j_call: TRBJ2-7; d_call: TRBD2; v_call: TRBV28; clone_size: NA; cdr3_aa: CASSYGRAYEQYF; cdr3_nt: TGTGCCAGCTCTTACGGGAGGGCCTACGAGCAGTACTTC
j_call: TRBJ1-3; d_call: NA; v_call: TRBV5-6; clone_size: once; cdr3_aa: CASSSGRQPNTIYF; cdr3_nt: TGTGCCAGCAGCTCAGGTCGACAGCCAAACACCATATATTTT
j_call: TRBJ2-2; d_call: NA; v_call: TRBV27; clone_size: NA; cdr3_aa: CASSPRASDTGELFF; cdr3_nt: TGTGCCAGCAGTCCCCGGGCTAGCGATACCGGGGAGCTGTTTTTT
j_call: TRBJ2-2; d_call: TRBD2; v_call: TRBV10-2; clone_size: once; cdr3_aa: CASSRASGTGELFF; cdr3_nt: TGCGCCAGCAGTCGGGCTAGCGGCACCGGGGAGCTGTTTTTT
j_call: TRBJ1-4; d_call: NA; v_call: TRBV6-5; clone_size: NA; cdr3_aa: CASSETSTNEKLFF; cdr3_nt: TGTGCCAGCAGCGAGACGTCAACTAATGAAAAACTGTTTTTT
j_call: TRBJ2-1; d_call: TRBD1; v_call: TRBV14; clone_size: NA; cdr3_aa: CASSQMGQVSYNEQFF; cdr3_nt: TGTGCCAGCAGCCAAATGGGACAGGTGTCCTACAATGAGCAGTTCTTC
j_call: TRBJ1-5; d_call: NA; v_call: TRBV27; clone_size: NA; cdr3_aa: CASSLTRDNQPQHF; cdr3_nt: TGTGCCAGCAGTTTAACCCGGGATAATCAGCCCCAGCATTTT
j_call: TRBJ2-3; d_call: TRBD2; v_call: TRBV9; clone_size: NA; cdr3_aa: CASSRWDYLSDTQYF; cdr3_nt: TGTGCCAGCAGCCGCTGGGACTATCTCTCCGATACGCAGTATTTT
j_call: TRBJ2-7; d_call: TRBD1; v_call: TRBV28; clone_size: NA; cdr3_aa: CASSLPGQDLSYEQYF; cdr3_nt: TGTGCCAGCAGTTTGCCGGGACAGGACCTCTCCTACGAGCAGTACTTC
j_call: TRBJ2-3; d_call: NA; v_call: TRBV7-9; clone_size: NA; cdr3_aa: CASSHLSTDTQYF; cdr3_nt: TGTGCCAGCAGCCATTTAAGCACAGATACGCAGTATTTT
j_call: TRBJ1-5; d_call: NA; v_call: TRBV2; clone_size: NA; cdr3_aa: CASSGGPEPYSNQPQHF; cdr3_nt: TGTGCCAGCAGTGGGGGACCAGAACCATATAGCAATCAGCCCCAGCATTTT
j_call: TRBJ1-4; d_call: NA; v_call: TRBV7-6; clone_size: NA; cdr3_aa: CASSFFGYEKLFF; cdr3_nt: TGTGCCAGCAGCTTTTTCGGTTATGAAAAACTGTTTTTT
j_call: TRBJ1-1; d_call: TRBD1; v_call: TRBV27; clone_size: NA; cdr3_aa: CASSLGQGYTEAFF; cdr3_nt: TGTGCCAGCAGCCTCGGACAGGGTTACACTGAAGCTTTCTTT
j_call: TRBJ1-2; d_call: NA; v_call: TRBV11-2; clone_size: NA; cdr3_aa: CASSLVTGHYGYTF; cdr3_nt: TGTGCCAGCAGCTTAGTGACAGGCCACTATGGCTACACCTTC
j_call: TRBJ2-4; d_call: NA; v_call: TRBV27; clone_size: NA; cdr3_aa: CASSLSGGTLNIQYF; cdr3_nt: TGTGCCAGCAGTTTATCGGGCGGTACACTAAACATTCAGTACTTC
j_call: TRBJ2-7; d_call: NA; v_call: TRBV2; clone_size: NA; cdr3_aa: CASNGLASSYEQYF; cdr3_nt: TGTGCCAGCAACGGTCTAGCGAGCTCCTACGAGCAGTACTTC
j_call: TRBJ1-2; d_call: NA; v_call: TRBV9; clone_size: NA; cdr3_aa: CASSFGYF; cdr3_nt: TGTGCCAGCAGCTTCGGATATTTC
j_call: TRBJ2-7; d_call: TRBD2; v_call: TRBV5-1; clone_size: NA; cdr3_aa: CASSPGTSAAYEQYF; cdr3_nt: TGCGCCAGCAGCCCCGGGACTAGCGCCGCCTACGAGCAGTACTTC
j_call: TRBJ1-4; d_call: NA; v_call: TRBV15; clone_size: NA; cdr3_aa: CATSRDSASNEKLFF; cdr3_nt: TGTGCCACCAGCAGAGATTCTGCGTCTAATGAAAAACTGTTTTTT
j_call: TRBJ2-2; d_call: TRBD2; v_call: TRBV9; clone_size: NA; cdr3_aa: CASRGTSGELFF; cdr3_nt: TGTGCCAGCAGAGGGACTAGCGGGGAGCTGTTTTTT
j_call: TRBJ2-5; d_call: TRBD2; v_call: TRBV9; clone_size: NA; cdr3_aa: CASSVTSGIETQYF; cdr3_nt: TGTGCCAGCAGCGTGACTAGCGGGATTGAGACCCAGTACTTC
j_call: TRBJ2-6; d_call: NA; v_call: TRBV11-2; clone_size: NA; cdr3_aa: CASSLGTDSGANVLTF; cdr3_nt: TGTGCCAGCAGCTTAGGGACAGACTCTGGGGCCAACGTCCTGACTTTC
j_call: TRBJ2-5; d_call: NA; v_call: TRBV7-9; clone_size: once; cdr3_aa: CASSLVGSKETQYF; cdr3_nt: TGTGCCAGCAGCTTAGTAGGCAGTAAAGAGACCCAGTACTTC
j_call: TRBJ2-7; d_call: TRBD2; v_call: TRBV9; clone_size: NA; cdr3_aa: CASSVEGTSGPYEQYF; cdr3_nt: TGTGCCAGCAGCGTAGAGGGGACTAGCGGGCCCTACGAGCAGTACTTC